The T cell receptor (beta chain) under discussion was sequenced for a study of T cell responses to AZD1222 COVID-19 vaccine listed by TCRdb under 2021. About the investigation overall: AZD1222 recipients whose second dose came at about 4 weeks and those whose second dose came at about 12 weeks were combined into one group, since spike-specific TCR depth and breadth did not differ between the two schedules. A total of around 240 trial participants underwent TCR sequencing, of whom 200 to 220 had received two doses of AZD1222 and 26 had received two doses of the MenACWY control vaccine. Enrollment into the trials was organized by age into subgroups of 18-55, 56-69 and 70-plus years, and those subgroups contained roughly 150, 30 and 60 TCR-sequenced participants, respectively.

This clone was counted a single time. This clone's antigen is unknown. No per-base quality is available; no much larger clone lies one base away. Broad study findings and their caveats: Because no day 14 peak-response samples were available, repertoires were characterized only after the peak T cell response. The 56-69-year group was small, and its depth increase did not reach significance, likely because of low power. Conclusions about previously exposed vaccinees are limited because only six or seven AZD1222 recipients were SARS-CoV-2 seropositive at baseline. Most participants were white British and females outnumbered males, and the authors suggested that clonal diversity may have been underestimated. The whole spike protein was spanned by vaccine-associated CD4 TCRs, and dominant responses were seen in regions 160-218 and 743-854. Reportedly, close to half of the unique spike-specific TCRs recognized epitopes lying outside the regions that are mutated in the B.1.351 and B.1.1.7 variants. A significant rise in spike-specific TCR breadth and depth was observed after two AZD1222 doses relative to day 0 and relative to MenACWY recipients.

The sample's time point label, in plain terms: baseline before first vaccination. Vaccinee samples came from UK trials COV001 and COV002, including a single-blind randomized controlled phase 2/3 trial of AZD1222 (ChAdOx1 nCoV-19) in healthy adults. For TCRbeta chain sequencing, PBMC samples were collected from trial participants at day 0 and at day 28 after the second dose. The CDR3 regions of human TCRbeta chains were analyzed by immunosequencing. Under the source paper's analysis protocol: Repertoire TCRs were matched against a reference library of SARS-CoV-2-specific TCRs generated with the MIRA antigen-specificity platform. Breadth was defined as the fraction of unique TCRs that were SARS-CoV-2-associated, and depth was defined as the fraction of total T cells that were SARS-CoV-2-associated. Each spike-specific TCR was assigned to its reactive spike region and to a CD4 or CD8 class using the MIRA data. Log10-transformed breadth and depth values were compared by one-way ANOVA with Sidak's multiple comparisons tests. Not all clones reach the TCRdb copy of this immuneACCESS table, which keeps in-frame sequences only. Checked studies attribute under half of the gap to unresolved V genes and leave the rest unexplained. The V and J calls and the clone size are those of that table, but D and trimming were determined from the DNA. In all, the sample holds about 130,000 clones, and under 90% of those were seen once. 20% to 25% of the sample rests with the top ten.

The sequencing here drew on peripheral blood, taken on day 0 of AZD1222 vaccination. The TCR was taken from an adult in good health.

The nucleotide sequence reads TGCAGCGTTGCCCGGACACCCGACGAGGAAAAACTGTTTTTT. This codes for CSVARTPDEEKLFF. Rearrangement joined TRBV29-1 to TRBJ1-4; matching of 5 bases hints at TRBD1 as the D gene. The CDR3 runs 14 amino acids, cysteine and phenylalanine included. CDR3 DNA is the only sequence kept; it has 42 bases, read in frame from the first base. V is pared back by 4 bases and J by 8 bases, with 17 bases lying between the germline termini. The germline V gene encodes CDR1 SQVTM and CDR2 ANQGSEA.